The T cell receptor (beta chain) described here comes from a study of neurological immune-mediated disorders. Note on this clonotype: No antigen is known for it.

Study-level findings and limits: No CDR3 amino acid sequences recurred among expanded clones across subjects, suggesting private repertoires in all groups.

Indicated time point: technical triplicate 3. The CDR3 contains 15 residues. Trimming at V came to 7 bases and at J to 4 bases, leaving 12 bases not matched to a gene. Germline CDR1 and CDR2: MNHEY and SVGAGI. TCRdb reprocessed the 5' RACE reads with MiXCR, giving one entry per CDR3 protein. The sample has about 45,000 distinct CDR3 sequences, roughly 21% seen once. The chain links TRBV6-5 to TRBJ2-7, with 8 bases that match TRBD2. The source of this sequence is a man aged 60-69 years with HTLV-1-associated myelopathy (HAM/TSP). The sample consisted of PBMCs. The CDR3 DNA reads as TGTGCCAGCACCCCGGGACTAGACACCCAATACGAGCAGTACTTC. Translated, it gives CASTPGLDTQYEQYF.